This entry lists 3 T cell receptor beta chains sequenced from one sample in a study of OX40 agonist ivuxolimab in advanced cancers. Method: immunoSEQ multiplex PCR; TCRdb's copy keeps in-frame clones and lacks some. Of about 30,000 clones listed, more than 70% are singletons. The sample was CD4+ or CD8+ T cells sorted from blood, taken in a trial of the OX40 agonist ivuxolimab. All receptors come from an adult with an advanced solid tumor such as melanoma, head and neck, liver or kidney cancer.

The genes are TRBV11-2 and TRBJ1-6, with D possibly TRBD1 on 6 matching bases. Trimming took 2 bases from V and 8 from J, leaving 10 bases between them. This CDR3 is built from 14 residues. CDR1 SGHAT and CDR2 FQNNGV come from the germline V gene. Here the CDR3 reads CASSLPDRYSPLHF. The CDR3 DNA follows: TGTGCCAGCAGCTTACCGGACAGATATTCACCCCTCCACTTT.

This clone was observed once. The chain couples TRBV29-1 to TRBJ1-4; TRBD1 matches 11 bases. V gave up 7 bases and J gave up 7 bases; unmatched junction bases: 11. Germline values: CDR1 SQVTM, CDR2 ANQGSEA. This CDR3 contains 15 residues. In DNA, the CDR3 is TGCAGCGCATCGTACGGGACAGGGGGGTCTGAAAAACTGTTTTTT. It codes for CSASYGTGGSEKLFF.

Here the CDR3 DNA reads TGCGCCAGCAGCTTAGTAGCGGGCACGAGCACAGATACGCAGTATTTT. It is translated as CASSLVAGTSTDTQYF. The chain couples TRBV5-1 to TRBJ2-3; 7 bases map to TRBD2. The V and J ends lost 2 bases and 0 bases, in that order; junction bases with no gene match: 6. CDR1 is SGHRS, CDR2 YFSETQ, per germline. The CDR3 is 16 amino acids.